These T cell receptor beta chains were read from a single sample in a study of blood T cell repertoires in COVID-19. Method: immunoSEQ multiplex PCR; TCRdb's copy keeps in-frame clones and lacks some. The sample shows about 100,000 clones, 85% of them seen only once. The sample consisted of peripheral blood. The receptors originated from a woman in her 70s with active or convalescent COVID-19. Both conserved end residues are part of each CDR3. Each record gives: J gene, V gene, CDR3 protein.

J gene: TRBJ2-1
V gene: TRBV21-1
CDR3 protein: CASSNPADSSYNEQFF

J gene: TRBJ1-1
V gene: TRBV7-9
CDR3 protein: CASSPFGQAHTEAFF

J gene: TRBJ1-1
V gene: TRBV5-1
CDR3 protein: CASSYYLEGGDGNTEAFF

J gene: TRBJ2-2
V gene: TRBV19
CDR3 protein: CACGGFTGELFF

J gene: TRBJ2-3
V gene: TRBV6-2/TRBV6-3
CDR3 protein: CASSYQGHTSTDTQYF

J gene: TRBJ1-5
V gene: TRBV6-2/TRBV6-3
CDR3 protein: CASSYASVAQPQHF

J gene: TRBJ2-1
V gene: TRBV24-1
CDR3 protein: CATSDGRQPYNEQFF

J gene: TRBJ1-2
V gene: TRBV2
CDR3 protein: CASSPGTGRYGYTF

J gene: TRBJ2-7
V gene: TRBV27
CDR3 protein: CASSLGGYSLSYEQYF

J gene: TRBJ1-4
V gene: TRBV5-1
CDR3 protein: CASSSGAHEKLFF

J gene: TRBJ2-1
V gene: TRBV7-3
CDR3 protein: CASSSTGTSRPDEQFF

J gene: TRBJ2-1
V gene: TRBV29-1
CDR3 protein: CSVGGRFYNEQFF

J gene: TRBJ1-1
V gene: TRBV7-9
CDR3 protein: CASSLGQGNTEAFF

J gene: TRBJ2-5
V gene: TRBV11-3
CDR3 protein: CASSTGGQVGETQYF

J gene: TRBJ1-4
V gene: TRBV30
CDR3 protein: CAWSLGGGNEKLFF

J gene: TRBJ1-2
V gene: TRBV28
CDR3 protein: CASSPGRAGNYGYTF

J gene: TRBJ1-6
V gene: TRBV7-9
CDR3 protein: CASGGQGMGSPLHF

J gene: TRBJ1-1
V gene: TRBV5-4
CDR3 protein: CASSPGQGENTEAFF

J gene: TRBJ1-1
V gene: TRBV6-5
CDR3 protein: CASRSSRGTAEAFF

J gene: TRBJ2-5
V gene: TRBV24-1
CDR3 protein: CATRSGGGAQTQYF

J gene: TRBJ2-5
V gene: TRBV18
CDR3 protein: CASSPREGQETQYF

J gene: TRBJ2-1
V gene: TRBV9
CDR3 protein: CASSPLSGGFNEQFF

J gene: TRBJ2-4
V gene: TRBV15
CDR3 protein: CATSVRDGGAKNIQYF

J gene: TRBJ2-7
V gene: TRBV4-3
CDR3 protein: CASSQVAWTSGEQYF

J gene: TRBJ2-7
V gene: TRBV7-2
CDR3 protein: CASSPSGAKAYEQYF

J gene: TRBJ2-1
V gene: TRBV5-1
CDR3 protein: CASSLEGADDEQFF

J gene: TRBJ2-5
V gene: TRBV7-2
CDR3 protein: CASSLGSGQGEETQYF

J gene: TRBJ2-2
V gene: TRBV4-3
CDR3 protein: CASSQYFPLTSGNGGELFF

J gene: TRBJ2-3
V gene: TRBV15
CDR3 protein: CATSPAVAGVRSQYF

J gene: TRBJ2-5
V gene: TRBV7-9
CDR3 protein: CASSLALTGAETQYF

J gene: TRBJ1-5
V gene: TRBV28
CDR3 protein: CASRLGGQPQHF

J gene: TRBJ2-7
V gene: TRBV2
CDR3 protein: CASTPGRGGYEQYF

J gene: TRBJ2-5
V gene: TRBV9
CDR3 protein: CASSVARTGKETQYF

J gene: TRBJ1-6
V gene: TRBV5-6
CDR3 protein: CASTADSHNSPLHF

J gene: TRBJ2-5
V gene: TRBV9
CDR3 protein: CASSVVGKVGGTQYF

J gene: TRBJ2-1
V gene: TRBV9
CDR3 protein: CASSPRTDTYNEQFF

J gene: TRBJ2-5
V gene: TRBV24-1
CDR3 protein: CATSRGTGDQETQYF

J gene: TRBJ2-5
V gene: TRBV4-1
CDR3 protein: CASSQGVAGGNQETQYF

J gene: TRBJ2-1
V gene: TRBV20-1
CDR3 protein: CSASKSLYSYNEQFF

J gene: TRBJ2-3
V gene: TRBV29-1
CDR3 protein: CSVSPWGGVTDTQYF

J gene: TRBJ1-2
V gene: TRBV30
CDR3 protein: CAWRTPGQSTGTF

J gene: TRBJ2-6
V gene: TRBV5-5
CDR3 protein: CASSSTSSGANVLTF

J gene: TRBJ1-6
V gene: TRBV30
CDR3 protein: CAWKDTFFYSPLHF

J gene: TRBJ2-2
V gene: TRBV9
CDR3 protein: CASSAHRGWDTGELFF

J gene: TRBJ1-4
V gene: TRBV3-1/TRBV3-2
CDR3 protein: CASSQDTQAINEKLFF

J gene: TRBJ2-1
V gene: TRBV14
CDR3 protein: CASSPWDRTDREQFF

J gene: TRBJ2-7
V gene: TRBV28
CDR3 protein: CASSLRLAREQYF

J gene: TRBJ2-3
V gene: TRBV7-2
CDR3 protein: CASSLKVRGDADTQYF